This T cell receptor beta chain stems from a study of response to subunit inactivated influenza vaccine (dated by TCRdb to the late 2010s). Regarding the research as a whole: Deep quantitative profiling of the T cell receptor repertoire was used in the study to follow responses to a trivalent subunit inactivated influenza vaccine. The full study reports these points: The authors suggested that each seasonal influenza vaccination may recruit only a limited number of new T cells.

Trimming removed 0 bases from V and 1 base from J; the gene matches leave 7 bases unexplained. From the cysteine through the phenylalanine, the CDR3 covers 18 amino acids. The retained sequence is limited to the CDR3, 54 bases, with the frame set at the first base. From a lookup of the germline V gene (reference sequence), CDR1 and CDR2 are MNHEY and SMNVEV. The library came from RT-PCR. Sequencer: Illumina HiSeq 2500. TCRdb reprocessing: public reads trimmed at Q25 with fastp, clones called with MiXCR, in-frame beta chains kept. Rows are unified per CDR3 protein, each entry keeping the most common DNA and genes. Across this sample there are around 540,000 distinct CDR3 sequences, with around 11% seen only once. The ten largest clones take up 10% to 13% of the sample. This clonotype appeared many times. No antigen is known for it. Per-base qualities were not stored, and no clone one base away is much larger.

The starting material was PBMCs from blood, obtained on the day of vaccination. In this chain, TRBV27 is recombined with TRBJ2-1, and TRBD2 aligns with 9 junction nucleotides. This clonotype was obtained from a man aged 45 to 65 who received an inactivated influenza vaccine. Donor details come from another sample of the same person, matched by shared clones. The CDR3 protein is CASSLSSTSGLSYNEQFF. The nucleotide sequence is TGTGCCAGCAGTTTATCGTCGACTAGCGGATTATCCTACAATGAGCAGTTCTTC.